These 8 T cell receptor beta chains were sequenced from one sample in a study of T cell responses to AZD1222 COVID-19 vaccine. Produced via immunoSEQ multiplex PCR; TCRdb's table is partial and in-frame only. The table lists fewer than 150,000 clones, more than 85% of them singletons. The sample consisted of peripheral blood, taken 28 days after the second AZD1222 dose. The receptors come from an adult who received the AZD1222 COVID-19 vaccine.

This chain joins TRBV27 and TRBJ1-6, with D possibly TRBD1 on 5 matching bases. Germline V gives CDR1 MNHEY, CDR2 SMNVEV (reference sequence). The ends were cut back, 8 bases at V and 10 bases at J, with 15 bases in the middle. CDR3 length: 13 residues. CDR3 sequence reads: CASSNTRGSPLHF. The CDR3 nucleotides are TGTGCCAGCTCAAACACCCGGGGCTCACCCCTCCACTTT.

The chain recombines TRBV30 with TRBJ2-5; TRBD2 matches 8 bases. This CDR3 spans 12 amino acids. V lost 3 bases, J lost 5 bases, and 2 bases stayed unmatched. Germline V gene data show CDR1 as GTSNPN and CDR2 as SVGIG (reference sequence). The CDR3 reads CAWRLAGETQYF. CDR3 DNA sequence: TGTGCCTGGAGGCTAGCGGGCGAGACCCAGTACTTC.

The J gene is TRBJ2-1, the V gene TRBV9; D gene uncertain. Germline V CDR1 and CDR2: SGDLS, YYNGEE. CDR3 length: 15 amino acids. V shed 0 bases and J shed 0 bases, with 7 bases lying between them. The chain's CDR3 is CASSVDADSYNEQFF. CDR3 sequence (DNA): TGTGCCAGCAGCGTAGACGCGGACTCCTACAATGAGCAGTTCTTC.

The CDR3 loop reads CSVGGLAGDQETQYF. In DNA, the CDR3 is TGCAGCGTTGGGGGACTAGCGGGAGACCAAGAGACCCAGTACTTC. The gene calls are TRBV29-1 and TRBJ2-5; 14 nucleotides align to TRBD2. The germline CDR1 and CDR2 sequences are SQVTM and ANQGSEA. The ends lost 4 bases at V and 0 bases at J; junction bases unmatched: 1. The CDR3 has 15 amino acids.

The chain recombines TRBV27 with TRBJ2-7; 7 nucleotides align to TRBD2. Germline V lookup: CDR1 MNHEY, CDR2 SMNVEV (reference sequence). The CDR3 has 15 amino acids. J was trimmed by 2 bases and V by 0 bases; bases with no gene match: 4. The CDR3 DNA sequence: TGTGCCAGCAGTTTATCGGTAGCGGGTCCCTACGAGCAGTACTTC. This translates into CASSLSVAGPYEQYF.

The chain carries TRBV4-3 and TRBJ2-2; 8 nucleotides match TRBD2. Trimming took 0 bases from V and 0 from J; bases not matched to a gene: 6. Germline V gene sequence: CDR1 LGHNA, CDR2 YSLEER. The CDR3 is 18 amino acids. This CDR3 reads CASSQDPLAAANTGELFF. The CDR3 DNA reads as TGCGCCAGCAGCCAAGACCCACTAGCGGCTGCGAACACCGGGGAGCTGTTTTTT.

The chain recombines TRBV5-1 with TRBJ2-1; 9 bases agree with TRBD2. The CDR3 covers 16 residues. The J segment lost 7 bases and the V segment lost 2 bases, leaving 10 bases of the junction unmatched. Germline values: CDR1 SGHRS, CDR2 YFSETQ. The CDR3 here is CASSFEAGGLGNEQFF. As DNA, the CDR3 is TGCGCCAGCAGCTTCGAAGCGGGGGGTCTTGGGAATGAGCAGTTCTTC.

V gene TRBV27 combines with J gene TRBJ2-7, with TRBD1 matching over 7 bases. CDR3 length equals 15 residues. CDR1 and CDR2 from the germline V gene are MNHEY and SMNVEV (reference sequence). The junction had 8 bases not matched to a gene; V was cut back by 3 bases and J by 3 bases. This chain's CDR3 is CASSFSHRGHYEQYF. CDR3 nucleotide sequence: TGTGCCAGCAGTTTCTCCCACAGGGGCCACTACGAGCAGTACTTC.